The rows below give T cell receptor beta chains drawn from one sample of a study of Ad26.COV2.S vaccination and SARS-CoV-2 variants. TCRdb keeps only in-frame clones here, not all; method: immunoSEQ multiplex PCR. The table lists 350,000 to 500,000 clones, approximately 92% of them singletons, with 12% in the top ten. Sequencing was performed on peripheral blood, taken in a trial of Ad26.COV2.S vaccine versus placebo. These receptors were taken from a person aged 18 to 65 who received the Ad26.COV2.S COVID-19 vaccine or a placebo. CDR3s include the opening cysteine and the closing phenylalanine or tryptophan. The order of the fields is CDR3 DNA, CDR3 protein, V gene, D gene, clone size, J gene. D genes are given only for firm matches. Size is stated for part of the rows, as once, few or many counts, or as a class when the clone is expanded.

CDR3 DNA: TGTGCCAGCAGCTCGGGGGGGACGGCCACCTACAATGAGCAGTTCTTC
CDR3 protein: CASSSGGTATYNEQFF
V gene: TRBV5-4
D gene: TRBD2
clone size: once
J gene: TRBJ2-1

CDR3 DNA: TGTGCCAGCTCACCCTTCCGACGGACATTGGGACTAGCGGGGACCAATGAGCAGTTCTTC
CDR3 protein: CASSPFRRTLGLAGTNEQFF
V gene: TRBV18
D gene: TRBD2
clone size: .
J gene: TRBJ2-1

CDR3 DNA: TGTGCCAGCAGAGATCAGGTCCCAGTTAACTATGGCTACACCTTC
CDR3 protein: CASRDQVPVNYGYTF
V gene: TRBV6-6
D gene: .
clone size: .
J gene: TRBJ1-2

CDR3 DNA: TGTGCCAGTAGCTGGGACAGGACCTACGAGCAGTACTTC
CDR3 protein: CASSWDRTYEQYF
V gene: TRBV19
D gene: TRBD1
clone size: once
J gene: TRBJ2-7

CDR3 DNA: TGCGCCAGTAAAGGCCGCAGTGGCTACACCTTC
CDR3 protein: CASKGRSGYTF
V gene: TRBV10-2
D gene: .
clone size: .
J gene: TRBJ1-2

CDR3 DNA: TGTGCCAGTAGTATACTAGCGGGAGGGCGGGCAGATACGCAGTATTTT
CDR3 protein: CASSILAGGRADTQYF
V gene: TRBV19
D gene: TRBD2
clone size: .
J gene: TRBJ2-3

CDR3 DNA: TGTGCCAGCAGCCCGCAGGGGGCGAGCAATCAGCCCCAGCATTTT
CDR3 protein: CASSPQGASNQPQHF
V gene: TRBV3-1/TRBV3-2
D gene: TRBD1
clone size: .
J gene: TRBJ1-5

CDR3 DNA: TGCGCCAGCAGCCAAGGTCCCTTGGGGGGAGAAACCCACAATGAGCAGTTCTTC
CDR3 protein: CASSQGPLGGETHNEQFF
V gene: TRBV4-3
D gene: .
clone size: .
J gene: TRBJ2-1

CDR3 DNA: TGCGCCAGCGCTAGCGGGAGGGTATACAATGAGCAGTTCTTC
CDR3 protein: CASASGRVYNEQFF
V gene: TRBV10-2
D gene: TRBD2
clone size: .
J gene: TRBJ2-1

CDR3 DNA: TGTGCCAGCAGTGAAGTGACGGGTCAGCCCCAGCATTTT
CDR3 protein: CASSEVTGQPQHF
V gene: TRBV2
D gene: .
clone size: .
J gene: TRBJ1-5

CDR3 DNA: TGTGCCAGCAGGGATACGGACAGAAGGAACACTGAAGCTTTCTTT
CDR3 protein: CASRDTDRRNTEAFF
V gene: TRBV7-9
D gene: .
clone size: .
J gene: TRBJ1-1

CDR3 DNA: TGTGCCAGCAGCCAAGGACAGGGGCTGCGCTACGAGCAGTACTTC
CDR3 protein: CASSQGQGLRYEQYF
V gene: TRBV7-2
D gene: TRBD1
clone size: .
J gene: TRBJ2-7

CDR3 DNA: TGTGCCAGCATTAGACCGGGACTAGGGGCCACAGATACGCAGTATTTT
CDR3 protein: CASIRPGLGATDTQYF
V gene: TRBV2
D gene: TRBD2
clone size: .
J gene: TRBJ2-3

CDR3 DNA: TGTGCCAGCAGGGGACTAGCGCTAGGGAATGAGCAGTTCTTC
CDR3 protein: CASRGLALGNEQFF
V gene: TRBV6-6
D gene: TRBD2
clone size: .
J gene: TRBJ2-1

CDR3 DNA: TGTGCCAGCAGCGAGAGACAGCCCAGGCAGCCCCAGCATTTT
CDR3 protein: CASSERQPRQPQHF
V gene: TRBV28
D gene: .
clone size: once
J gene: TRBJ1-5

CDR3 DNA: TGTGCCTGGAGTGCCGGGATAAGCACAGATACGCAGTATTTT
CDR3 protein: CAWSAGISTDTQYF
V gene: TRBV30
D gene: .
clone size: .
J gene: TRBJ2-3